This is a list of T cell receptor beta chains from one sample in a study of blood T cell repertoires in COVID-19. The protocol was immunoSEQ multiplex PCR, while the TCRdb copy is restricted to in-frame clones and leaves out a portion. The repertoire holds around 95,000 clones, around 88% seen once, with 5% in the top ten. Sequenced input: peripheral blood. Every receptor here comes from a human donor in a cohort sampled during active COVID-19. CDR3s include the opening cysteine and the closing phenylalanine or tryptophan. A D gene is named only where the DNA matches it firmly. Some rows have no size entry. The others give once, few or many, or a class for an expanded clone.

NA | TRBJ1-6 | TRBV6-1 | NA | TGTGCCAGCAGTGAAGGGACAGAGAATAATTCACCCCTCCACTTT | CASSEGTENNSPLHF
NA | TRBJ1-5 | TRBV2 | TRBD1 | TGTGCCAGCAGTGCACCAGGGGGCGGTCAGCCCCAGCATTTT | CASSAPGGGQPQHF
NA | TRBJ2-1 | TRBV3-1/TRBV3-2 | TRBD2 | TGTGCCAGCAGCCGGACTAGCGGGAGGCCAGGAGGGGGCTCCTACAATGAGCAGTTCTTC | CASSRTSGRPGGGSYNEQFF
NA | TRBJ1-2 | TRBV5-4 | TRBD1 | TGTGCCAGCAGCTTGGGCGGGACAGGGGGCGCGTGGTATGGCTACACCTTC | CASSLGGTGGAWYGYTF
NA | TRBJ2-7 | TRBV28 | NA | TGTGCCAGCAGTTCCCGGGGATACGAGCAGTACTTC | CASSSRGYEQYF
once | TRBJ2-7 | TRBV6-5 | TRBD1 | TGTGCCAGCAGTCGGACAGGGGGCAACCGATACGAGCAGTACTTC | CASSRTGGNRYEQYF
NA | TRBJ2-7 | TRBV27 | TRBD1 | TGTGCCAGCAGTCCTTCCGGGACAGGCAGCCCCACCTCCTACGAGCAGTACTTC | CASSPSGTGSPTSYEQYF
NA | TRBJ2-7 | TRBV6-5 | TRBD1 | TGTGCCAGCAGGGTACAGGGGGCCTACGAGCAGTACTTC | CASRVQGAYEQYF
NA | TRBJ2-5 | TRBV5-1 | TRBD2 | TGCGCCAGCAGCAGGTCGGGACTAGAGGAGACCCAGTACTTC | CASSRSGLEETQYF
few | TRBJ1-2 | TRBV6-5 | NA | TGTGCCACGGGGGGTACAGGGCACTATGGCTACACCTTC | CATGGTGHYGYTF
NA | TRBJ1-1 | TRBV28 | TRBD1 | TGTGCCAGCAGCTCCGACAGGGCTGAAGCTTTCTTT | CASSSDRAEAFF
NA | TRBJ2-1 | TRBV18 | TRBD2 | TGTGCCAGCTCCGAGACTAGCGGGAGTCCAATTTCCTACAATGAGCAGTTCTTC | CASSETSGSPISYNEQFF
NA | TRBJ2-1 | TRBV5-1 | NA | TGCGCCAGCAGCTTGTCGGGAGCCTACAATGAGCAGTTCTTC | CASSLSGAYNEQFF
NA | TRBJ2-1 | TRBV10-3 | NA | TGTGCCATCCGAGGGGGTGGCAATGAGCAGTTCTTC | CAIRGGGNEQFF
NA | TRBJ2-7 | TRBV14 | NA | TGTGCCAGCAGCCACTCAGGGACCTACGAGCAGTACTTC | CASSHSGTYEQYF
NA | TRBJ1-1 | TRBV18 | NA | TGTGCCAGCTCACTCGCGAATCCACGACAGCCGAACACTGAAGCTTTCTTT | CASSLANPRQPNTEAFF
NA | TRBJ2-7 | TRBV9 | NA | TGTGCCAGCAGCGTGTTTGCGGTGAGCTCCTACGAGCAGTACTTC | CASSVFAVSSYEQYF
NA | TRBJ2-4 | TRBV28 | NA | TGTGCCAGCAGTTTACAGGGTACGACCAAAAACATTCAGTACTTC | CASSLQGTTKNIQYF
NA | TRBJ2-6 | TRBV19 | TRBD1 | TGTGCCAGTAGTATACGGGGCAGGGGGATCTCTGGGGCCAACGTCCTGACTTTC | CASSIRGRGISGANVLTF
NA | TRBJ2-2 | TRBV27 | NA | TGTGCCAGCAGTTTAGTAGGAGCCGGGGAGCTGTTTTTT | CASSLVGAGELFF
few | TRBJ2-7 | TRBV2 | NA | TGTGCCAGCAGTGACGGGACTGATAACTCCTACGAGCAGTACTTC | CASSDGTDNSYEQYF
NA | TRBJ2-1 | TRBV19 | TRBD1 | TGTGCCTCAACGAGGTCCGGGACAGGGGATTACAATGAGCAGTTCTTC | CASTRSGTGDYNEQFF
few | TRBJ2-1 | TRBV29-1 | TRBD1 | TGCAGCGTTGAGGGGGACAGGGCCAACAATGAGCAGTTCTTC | CSVEGDRANNEQFF
NA | TRBJ2-4 | TRBV6-1 | TRBD2 | TGTGCCAGCAGTGGACTAGCGGGAGGGCCTTTAAACATTCAGTACTTC | CASSGLAGGPLNIQYF
once | TRBJ2-7 | TRBV28 | NA | TGTGCCACTTGGAGGGACAGCCCTTCCTACGAGCAGTACTTC | CATWRDSPSYEQYF
few | TRBJ2-1 | TRBV7-9 | TRBD2 | TGTGCCAGCAGCTTGGGCCTAGCGGAATACAATGAGCAGTTCTTC | CASSLGLAEYNEQFF
NA | TRBJ2-1 | TRBV2 | TRBD2 | TGTGCCAGCAGACACAGGAACACTAGCGGGAGTTCCTACAATGAGCAGTTCTTC | CASRHRNTSGSSYNEQFF
once | TRBJ1-1 | TRBV19 | NA | TGTGCCAGTAGTATACCCGCCGGGGAGAACACTGAAGCTTTCTTT | CASSIPAGENTEAFF
NA | TRBJ2-2 | TRBV3-1/TRBV3-2 | NA | TGTGCCAGCAGCCAAGTCAGGGGTACCGGGGAGCTGTTTTTT | CASSQVRGTGELFF
NA | TRBJ2-1 | TRBV19 | TRBD2 | TGTGCCAGTACCCTAGCGGGAGGTGTAAATGAGCAGTTCTTC | CASTLAGGVNEQFF
NA | TRBJ2-1 | TRBV4-3 | NA | TGCGCCAGCAGCCAAGTTACAGGGAGCGATGAGCAGTTCTTC | CASSQVTGSDEQFF
NA | TRBJ1-3 | TRBV5-1 | TRBD1 | TGCGCCAGCAGCCTTGGACAGGGTCTGGACACCATATATTTT | CASSLGQGLDTIYF
once | TRBJ2-1 | TRBV7-2 | TRBD2 | TGTGCCAGCAGCTTAGGAGCTAGCGGGACCAAGGATGAGCAGTTCTTC | CASSLGASGTKDEQFF
NA | TRBJ2-3 | TRBV5-5 | TRBD2 | TGTGCCAGCAGCTTGGGACTAGCGGGAGATTACACAGATACGCAGTATTTT | CASSLGLAGDYTDTQYF
NA | TRBJ2-1 | TRBV11-2 | TRBD1 | TGTGCCAGCAGCTTAGAGAGGCAGGGGGCGTACAATGAGCAGTTCTTC | CASSLERQGAYNEQFF
NA | TRBJ2-7 | TRBV28 | NA | TGTGCCAGCAGCCCAGCGCTGCCGGGAAACGAGCAGTACTTC | CASSPALPGNEQYF
few | TRBJ2-7 | TRBV5-5 | NA | TGTGCCAGCAGCCGGACCAGGGGCAACGAGCAGTACTTC | CASSRTRGNEQYF
NA | TRBJ1-5 | TRBV28 | NA | TGTGCCAGCAGCAACAGGGATTGGCAGTCCCAGCATTTT | CASSNRDWQSQHF
NA | TRBJ2-1 | TRBV9 | TRBD2 | TGTGCCAGCAGCGTTGGCGGGAGCCTTAACAATGAGCAGTTCTTC | CASSVGGSLNNEQFF
few | TRBJ2-7 | TRBV6-5 | NA | TGTGCCAGCAGTTACTCGCGGGGTATCGGCTACGAGCAGTACTTC | CASSYSRGIGYEQYF
NA | TRBJ2-7 | TRBV10-3 | NA | TGTGCCATCAGGGAGCATAACTGGACTGCACATTGGGTATTCTACGAGCAGTACTTC | CAIREHNWTAHWVFYEQYF
once | TRBJ2-1 | TRBV7-9 | NA | TGTGCCAGCAGCACAGGACACCATTACTACAATGAGCAGTTCTTC | CASSTGHHYYNEQFF
NA | TRBJ2-7 | TRBV25-1 | NA | TGTGCCAGCAGCAACAGGGATTCCAACGAGCAGTACTTC | CASSNRDSNEQYF
NA | TRBJ2-1 | TRBV21-1 | NA | TGTGCCAGCAGCCTCCAACTAGCGGGGATCCGGCATGAGCAGTTCTTC | CASSLQLAGIRHEQFF
NA | TRBJ1-4 | TRBV4-2 | TRBD1 | TGTGCCAGCAATCCCGGGACAGGGGGCGGGTTAACTAATGAAAAACTGTTTTTT | CASNPGTGGGLTNEKLFF
NA | TRBJ2-2 | TRBV28 | NA | TGTGCCAGCAGTTTAATACAGGGTGTCGGTACCGGGGAGCTGTTTTTT | CASSLIQGVGTGELFF
NA | TRBJ2-3 | TRBV5-1 | TRBD1 | TGCGCCAGCAGCATGGGACAGGGGAAGAGCACAGATACGCAGTATTTT | CASSMGQGKSTDTQYF
NA | TRBJ1-4 | TRBV10-2 | TRBD1 | TGCGCCAGTAAGGGGAGAGGACAGGGGAGTGAAAAACTGTTTTTT | CASKGRGQGSEKLFF
NA | TRBJ2-2 | TRBV6-2/TRBV6-3 | NA | TGTGCCAGCAGTTATTTGAGGGCCGGGGAGCTGTTTTTT | CASSYLRAGELFF
NA | TRBJ2-7 | TRBV21-1 | NA | TGTGCCATTATCACCGCCGGGACAGGACCAGGAGGCTACGAGCAGTACTTC | CAIITAGTGPGGYEQYF
once | TRBJ2-1 | TRBV25-1 | TRBD2 | TGTGCCAGCAGGGGACTAGCGGGAAGGGGTGAGCAGTTCTTC | CASRGLAGRGEQFF